Listed below are T cell receptor beta chains from one sample, sequenced in a study of glioma-infiltrating T cells. TCRdb called the multiplex PCR reads again in MiXCR, with one record for every CDR3 protein. The table records approximately 110,000 distinct CDR3 sequences, more than 20% of them present only once. Input material: glioma tissue, nonneoplastic brain tissue, or PBMCs (not recorded which). These receptors were obtained from a human donor with low-grade glioma or glioblastoma, undergoing nonglioma brain surgery, or in good health (not recorded which). The CDR3 runs from the conserved cysteine through the conserved F or W. Each record gives: clone size, D gene, V gene, J gene, CDR3 DNA, CDR3 protein. The D gene is left open where the match is weak. Size is stated for part of the rows, as once, few or many counts, or as a class when the clone is expanded.

few,.,TRBV18,TRBJ1-4,TGTGCCAGCTCACCAATGACAGTTCTGGCTTATAATGAAAAACTGTTTTTT,CASSPMTVLAYNEKLFF
few,TRBD2,TRBV19,TRBJ2-7,TGTGCCAGTAGTATTACTAGCGGACGAACCTCCTACGAGCAGTACTTC,CASSITSGRTSYEQYF
many,.,TRBV6-6,TRBJ1-2,TGTGCCAGCAGTTACTCGATAGGGACCACAGCTAACTATGGCTACACCTTC,CASSYSIGTTANYGYTF
many,TRBD1,TRBV27,TRBJ2-1,TGTGCCAGCAGTTTTGTGGCAGGGGGCCATGACAATGAGCAGTTCTTC,CASSFVAGGHDNEQFF
few,TRBD1,TRBV4-3,TRBJ1-5,TGCGCCAGCAGCCAAGATAGGTCAGGGGGACAGCCCCAGCATTTT,CASSQDRSGGQPQHF
.,TRBD1,TRBV5-1,TRBJ2-5,TGCGCCAGCAGCTTGGAGGGACAGGGAGGGGAAGAGACCCAGTACTTC,CASSLEGQGGEETQYF
many,.,TRBV7-2,TRBJ2-3,TGTGCCAGCAGCTTAGGGGCAGAACGCACAGATACGCAGTATTTT,CASSLGAERTDTQYF
many,TRBD2,TRBV7-9,TRBJ2-3,TGTGCCAGCAGCTACGGGACTAGCGGGAGCACAGATACGCAGTATTTT,CASSYGTSGSTDTQYF
few,TRBD1,TRBV12-3/TRBV12-4,TRBJ2-3,TGTGCCAGCAGGGAGGGACAGGGGAGAGATACGCAGTATTTT,CASREGQGRDTQYF
many,.,TRBV20-1,TRBJ2-1,TGCAGTGCTAGAGGGGCCCAGGGGGGCAATGAGCAGTTCTTC,CSARGAQGGNEQFF
.,TRBD2,TRBV12-3/TRBV12-4,TRBJ2-7,TGTGCCAGCAGTCTGGGACTAGCTTCGGCCTACGAGCAGTACTTC,CASSLGLASAYEQYF
many,.,TRBV7-2,TRBJ2-1,TGTGCCACAGAGACTAGGATGGGGATTAATGAGCAGTTCTTC,CATETRMGINEQFF
.,TRBD1,TRBV30,TRBJ1-1,TGTGCCTGGACGGACAGGCTGAACACTGAAGCTTTCTTT,CAWTDRLNTEAFF
many,.,TRBV6-1,TRBJ1-5,TGTGCCAGCAGCGCCGATCAGCCCCAGCATTTT,CASSADQPQHF
.,.,TRBV4-3,TRBJ2-2,TGCGCCAGCAGCCAAGAAAGGGGCCCAGGGAACACCGGGGAGCTGTTTTTT,CASSQERGPGNTGELFF
many,TRBD1,TRBV25-1,TRBJ2-3,TGTGCCAGCAGTGTACAGGGGGGAGATACGCAGTATTTT,CASSVQGGDTQYF
many,.,TRBV27,TRBJ2-1,TGTGCCAGCAGTTTATATTCCCCAGACAATGAGCAGTTCTTC,CASSLYSPDNEQFF
many,TRBD2,TRBV20-1,TRBJ2-5,TGCAGTGCAGTCACAGCGGGGATCCAAGAGACCCAGTACTTC,CSAVTAGIQETQYF
many,.,TRBV28,TRBJ2-1,TGTGCCAGCTCAACTAGGGGGGACAATGAGCAGTTCTTC,CASSTRGDNEQFF
large,TRBD2,TRBV7-9,TRBJ2-7,TGTGCCAGCCGCGGGGGGGATCCTTACGAGCAGTACTTC,CASRGGDPYEQYF
many,TRBD2,TRBV28,TRBJ2-3,TGTGCCAGCAGTTCCAGCGGGAGTTGGGCAGATACGCAGTATTTT,CASSSSGSWADTQYF
.,TRBD1,TRBV30,TRBJ2-7,TGTGCCTGGGCTTTAGGGACAGGGTCAGGCGAGCAGTACTTC,CAWALGTGSGEQYF
many,TRBD1,TRBV6-6,TRBJ1-2,TGTGCCAGCAGTTACTCGATATCGTCAGGGGGTTATGGCTACACCTTC,CASSYSISSGGYGYTF
many,TRBD1,TRBV14,TRBJ1-1,TGTGCCAGCAGCGTAGACAGGGGTCGGAACACTGAAGCTTTCTTT,CASSVDRGRNTEAFF
.,TRBD2,TRBV2,TRBJ2-3,TGTGCCAGCAGTGACCTAGCGGGAGGTTCAGATACGCAGTATTTT,CASSDLAGGSDTQYF
.,.,TRBV3-1,TRBJ1-2,TGTGCCAGCAGCCAAGCAGGCTCTGACCTGCGGGGCTACACCTTC,CASSQAGSDLRGYTF